Here is one T cell receptor beta chain with its context. This sample is drawn from a study of shared clonotypes between healthy human individuals. Generated by immunoSEQ multiplex PCR, the TCRdb table keeps only in-frame clones and is missing some. The sample has about 1,500,000 clones, more than 95% seen once. The sequence was obtained from a man aged 30 to 45 in good health. The sample comprised naive CD4+ T cells sorted from blood. Subset: CD45RA+ positively selected.

CDR3 region: CASSPWNSGNTDTQYF. The DNA of the CDR3 is TGTGCCAGCTCACCCTGGAACTCAGGAAACACAGATACGCAGTATTTT. The chain combines TRBV18 with TRBJ2-3; D is unresolved. The CDR3 spans 16 residues. The germline V and J ends were trimmed by 3 bases and 2 bases, with 15 bases remaining between them. Looked up from germline, CDR1 is KGHSH and CDR2 is LQKENI.